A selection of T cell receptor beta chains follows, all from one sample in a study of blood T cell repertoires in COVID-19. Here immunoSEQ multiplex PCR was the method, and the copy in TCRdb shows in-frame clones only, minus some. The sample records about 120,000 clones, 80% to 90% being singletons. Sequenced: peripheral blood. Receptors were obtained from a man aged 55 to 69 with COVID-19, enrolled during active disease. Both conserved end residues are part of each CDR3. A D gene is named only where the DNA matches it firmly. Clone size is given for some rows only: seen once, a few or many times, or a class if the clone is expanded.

TGTGCCAGCAGCTTTCGTGGGCAAAATTCACCCCTCCACTTT CASSFRGQNSPLHF - TRBJ1-6 TRBV7-2 once
TGTGCCAGTAGTATTCGGGAAGGCGGTTCACCCCTCCACTTT CASSIREGGSPLHF - TRBJ1-6 TRBV19 -
TGTGCCAGCAGCGTGGGGCAGTCGGAGCAGTACTTC CASSVGQSEQYF - TRBJ2-7 TRBV9 -
TGTGCCAGCAGCGTAGCACAGGGTGCGACCGGGGAGCTGTTTTTT CASSVAQGATGELFF - TRBJ2-2 TRBV9 -
TGTGCCAGCAGTATATCACAGGGCCTTGTGGCGAATGAGCAGTTCTTC CASSISQGLVANEQFF - TRBJ2-1 TRBV27 -
TGTGCCAGCAGCCAGACCGGACAGGGAAGAACTGAAGCTTTCTTT CASSQTGQGRTEAFF TRBD1 TRBJ1-1 TRBV11-2 -
TGCGCCAGCCGAGAGGGCCAAGAGACCCAGTACTTC CASREGQETQYF - TRBJ2-5 TRBV5-1 -
TGTGCCAGCGCCCTCGTGGGACTAGATGTTTGGAGCTCCTACAATGAGCAGTTCTTC CASALVGLDVWSSYNEQFF TRBD2 TRBJ2-1 TRBV27 once
TGTGCCAGCGGGCGTGACCCCGGGGCAGATACGCAGTATTTT CASGRDPGADTQYF - TRBJ2-3 TRBV7-2 once
TGTGCCAGCAGCCCGGGGGACAGCCTAAGCACAGATACGCAGTATTTT CASSPGDSLSTDTQYF - TRBJ2-3 TRBV5-5 -
TGTGCCAGCAGTACCGGGTTTGTCTATGGCTACACCTTC CASSTGFVYGYTF - TRBJ1-2 TRBV28 -
TGTGCCAGCAGTTACTCGGACAGAAATAATTCACCCCTCCACTTT CASSYSDRNNSPLHF - TRBJ1-6 TRBV6-5 -
TGTGCCAGCACACGACAAACAGGGGGCAAAAACATTCAGTACTTC CASTRQTGGKNIQYF TRBD1 TRBJ2-4 TRBV2 -
TGTGCCAGCAGCTTGGCCCCACAGGGGGCAACTAATGAAAAACTGTTTTTT CASSLAPQGATNEKLFF TRBD1 TRBJ1-4 TRBV5-5 -
TGTGCCAGCAGCTTAACAGGGGGCAGGGGCACTGAAGCTTTCTTT CASSLTGGRGTEAFF TRBD1 TRBJ1-1 TRBV7-3 -
TGCAGCGTGGACCGGGACAGTAGCACAGATACGCAGTATTTT CSVDRDSSTDTQYF TRBD1 TRBJ2-3 TRBV29-1 once
TGCGCCAGCAGCCAAGGGAACAGGGCTGGAAACACCATATATTTT CASSQGNRAGNTIYF - TRBJ1-3 TRBV4-3 -
TGTGCCAGCAGCCCGACAGGGCCGAACACTGAAGCTTTCTTT CASSPTGPNTEAFF TRBD1 TRBJ1-1 TRBV7-3 -
TGTGCCAGCAGTACCCTCCGGGACAGGGTAACCCAGTACTTC CASSTLRDRVTQYF TRBD1 TRBJ2-5 TRBV6-8 -
TGCGCCAGCAGCCAAGCGCGAGTGAACACTGAAGCTTTCTTT CASSQARVNTEAFF - TRBJ1-1 TRBV4-1 -
TGTGCCAGCAGCTTAAGGGACACCGACTTTCTCTATGGCTACACCTTC CASSLRDTDFLYGYTF - TRBJ1-2 TRBV7-3 once
TGTGCCAGCAGCCCACTAGCGGGGGGAGTATCCGGGGAGCTGTTTTTT CASSPLAGGVSGELFF TRBD2 TRBJ2-2 TRBV2 -